This record looks at one T cell receptor beta chain sequence and its context. Its antigen is undetermined. Repertoires were generated with immunoSEQ multiplex PCR, while TCRdb's copy carries only in-frame clones and drops some. The sample contains hundreds of thousands of clones, 85% to 95% of which appear only once. Naive CD8 cells, CD45RO-negative and positively selected for CCR7, excluded terminally differentiated effector memory CD45RA+ cells. This record belongs to a study of shared clonotypes between healthy human individuals. The V gene lost 1 base and the J gene lost 8 bases, with 9 bases spanning the gap. Germline V gene sequence: CDR1 SGHTA, CDR2 FQGNSA. The CDR3 loop spans 13 amino acids. General study results and limits: In general, naive subsets displayed greater estimated richness than memory subsets did.

The sample consisted of naive CD8+ T cells sorted from blood. This TCR came from a young woman in good health. V is TRBV7-2 and J is TRBJ2-1, with D unresolved. The CDR3 loop reads CASSLVGYDEQFF. In DNA, the CDR3 is TGTGCCAGCAGCTTAGTCGGTTACGATGAGCAGTTCTTC. Looking up the rest from reference TRBV7-2 and TRBJ2-1 gives the full variable domain: GAGVSQSPSNKVTEKGKDVELRCDPISGHTALYWYRQSLGQGLEFLIYFQGNSAPDKSGLPSDRFSAERTGGSVSTLTIQRTQQEDSAVYLCASSLVGYDEQFFGPGTRLTVL.